These 10 T cell receptor beta chains came from one sample sequenced in a study of vaccination effects on CD4 cells after COVID-19. Under the ViraFEST assay, PBMC were stimulated with viral peptide pools so that antigen-specific CD4+ T cells expanded. Sequencing was performed afterwards. Upon completion of about ten days in culture, CD4+ T cells were isolated. Either the BNT162b2 or mRNA-1273 vaccine was given to participants in two doses. Antigen specificity for these receptors is unknown. Measured with immunoSEQ multiplex PCR; TCRdb has only the in-frame clones, and not every one. Of about 15,000 clones in the sample, under 80% were seen once. Sequencing used CD4+ T cells from PBMCs cultured with HCoV-NL63 spike peptides, obtained after COVID-19 vaccination. All receptors derive from a human donor who received a COVID-19 vaccine.

This clone was seen only a few times. V gene TRBV12-3 or TRBV12-4 combines with J gene TRBJ1-6; 7 positions agree with TRBD1. The CDR3 runs 13 residues. V gave up 5 bases and J gave up 14 bases; unmatched junction bases: 9. CDR3 coding DNA: TGTGCCAGCAGTACGGACAGGACTTCGTCCCTCCACTTT. Translated: CASSTDRTSSLHF.

The rearrangement joins TRBV5-5 to TRBJ2-1, with 10 positions matching TRBD2. The CDR3 consists of 13 residues. The V gene's germline CDR1 is SGHKS and CDR2 YYEKEE (reference sequence). V shed 4 bases, J shed 15 bases, and the junction held 10 bases outside the gene matches. DNA for the CDR3: TGTGCCAGCAGCCCAGAACTAGCGGGGCTTTGGTTCTTC. This sequence encodes CASSPELAGLWFF.

This clone was recorded a few times. This chain connects TRBV28 to TRBJ1-2; perhaps TRBD1 as D (6 bases). The CDR3 contains 15 residues. Germline lookup yields CDR1 MDHEN and CDR2 SYDVKM. The V end lost 3 bases, the J end lost 5 bases, and 16 bases lay between the germline ends. CDR3 amino acids: CASSFSGGRGYGYTF. The CDR3 DNA reads as TGTGCCAGCAGTTTCTCCGGCGGCAGGGGATATGGCTACACCTTC.

The V call is TRBV6-6, the J call TRBJ2-7, with 13 positions matching TRBD2. V shed 4 bases and J 4 bases; nucleotides not matched to a gene: 7. The CDR3 runs to 16 residues. From germline, CDR1 is MNHNY and CDR2 SVGAGI (reference sequence). The CDR3 DNA reads TGTGCCAGCAGTTCCCCGAGGACTAGCGGGAGTTACGAGCAGTACTTC. Its translation is CASSSPRTSGSYEQYF.

The chain recombines TRBV5-5 with TRBJ1-2, with D possibly TRBD1 on 5 matching bases. Germline V gives CDR1 SGHKS, CDR2 YYEKEE (reference sequence). V was pared by 4 bases and J by 4 bases, with 17 bases between. CDR3 length: 15 residues. The CDR3 sequence: CASSLRSGGSYGYTF. DNA of the CDR3: TGTGCCAGCAGCCTCCGCTCCGGGGGGAGCTATGGCTACACCTTC.

This clone showed up just once. V usage is TRBV6-5 and J usage is TRBJ2-7; maybe TRBD2 (5 bases). This CDR3 region has 14 residues. The V end lost 4 bases, the J end lost 8 bases, and 18 bases lay between the germline ends. Germline CDR1 and CDR2: MNHEY and SVGAGI. The CDR3 reads CASSFRPTGVQQYF. The DNA of the CDR3 is TGTGCCAGCAGTTTCAGACCGACCGGGGTGCAGCAGTACTTC.

The chain carries TRBV4-2 and TRBJ2-3, with 13 bases identical to TRBD2. V gave up 3 bases and J gave up 4 bases; unmatched junction bases: 1. This CDR3 region has 15 residues. Germline values: CDR1 LGHNA, CDR2 YNFKEQ. CDR3 DNA: TGTGCCAGCAGCCAGGGACTAGCGGGGCCAGATACGCAGTATTTT. Translation gives CASSQGLAGPDTQYF.

The rearrangement joins TRBV27 to TRBJ1-2; the D is unclear. The V and J ends lost 2 bases and 0 bases respectively, with 4 bases between them. This CDR3 contains 13 residues. The germline gives CDR1 MNHEY, CDR2 SMNVEV (reference sequence). In DNA form, the CDR3 reads TGTGCCAGCAGTTTAAGGGCTAACTATGGCTACACCTTC. Residues: CASSLRANYGYTF.

This sequence joins TRBV6-5 and TRBJ1-2; 7 bases agree with TRBD1. This CDR3 spans 15 amino acids. The V segment lost 8 bases and the J segment 3 bases; nucleotides outside the gene matches: 12. In germline, CDR1 is MNHEY, CDR2 SVGAGI. The chain's CDR3 is CASQVRLGTDYGYTF. CDR3 nucleotides: TGTGCCAGCCAGGTACGGTTGGGGACAGACTATGGCTACACCTTC.

The chain employs TRBV30 and TRBJ2-7; D call uncertain. This CDR3 has 11 residues. The germline V and J ends were trimmed by 1 base and 4 bases, with 5 bases remaining between them. Germline loops: CDR1 GTSNPN, CDR2 SVGIG (reference sequence). Here the CDR3 DNA reads TGTGCCTGGAGTGGACAATACGAGCAGTACTTC. It yields the protein CAWSGQYEQYF.